Listed below are T cell receptor beta chains from one sample, sequenced in a study of T cells in Graves' hyperthyroidism and ophthalmopathy. TCRdb ran MiXCR on the multiplex PCR reads and lists one entry per CDR3 protein. The repertoire consists of more than 500,000 distinct CDR3 sequences, with about 16% occurring once and the leading ten covering about 29%. Sequenced input: blood. These TCRs come from a woman between 25 and 40 years old with Graves' ophthalmopathy. Each CDR3 is given without its conserved first and last residue.

>TRBV28
ASSTGQANNYGYT
>TRBV12-3/TRBV12-4
ARGTGEGSQPQH
>TRBV13
ASSSTSGYQETQY
>TRBV29-1
SVGQLSGRGGPYNEQF
>TRBV19
ASSSLGQGGYSNQPQH
>TRBV28
ASSLQFSWDSRSPYEQY
>TRBV27
ASSLSSGNEQY
>TRBV29-1
SVEERTGGNYGYT
>TRBV24-1
ATSDARDSYEQY
>TRBV30
AWDRGVETQY
>TRBV18
ASSPPGGLAEQY
>TRBV20-1
SPLAGGYEQY
>TRBV20-1
SASEAGTGSQETQY
>TRBV27
ASSLAAGTNEQF
>TRBV28
ATLAGRYNEQF
>TRBV2
ASSPGAYRTSGRGADTQY
>TRBV20-1
SARDTVTYEQY
>TRBV20-1
SAPFALNEQF
>TRBV10-3
AIRDGLAGEGEQF
>TRBV28
ASSLWDYSYNEQF
>TRBV4-3
ASSQDGRAYNEQF
>TRBV20-1
SADGLAAADTQY
>TRBV7-2
ASASIEQY
>TRBV2
ASTNPDRSAETQY
>TRBV12-3/TRBV12-4
ASSRKPTGADTQY
>TRBV28
ASSLRLIMNTEAF
>TRBV7-2
ASSDRGETQY
>TRBV28
ASSVTGALFYGYT
>TRBV5-1
ASHMTGGNEQY